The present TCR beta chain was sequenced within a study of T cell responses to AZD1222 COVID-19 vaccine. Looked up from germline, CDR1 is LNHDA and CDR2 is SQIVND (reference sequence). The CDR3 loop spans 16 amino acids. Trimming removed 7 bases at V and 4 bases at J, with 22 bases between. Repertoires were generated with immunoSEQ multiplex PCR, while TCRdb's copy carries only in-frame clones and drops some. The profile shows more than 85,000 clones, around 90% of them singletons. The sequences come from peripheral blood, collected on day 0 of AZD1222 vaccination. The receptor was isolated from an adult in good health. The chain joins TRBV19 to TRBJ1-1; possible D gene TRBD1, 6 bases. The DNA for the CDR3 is TGTGCCAGTATTTTAACAGGGACCGCATTAGGCACTGAAGCTTTCTTT. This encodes CASILTGTALGTEAFF.